These 18 T cell receptor beta chains were all obtained from the same sample, sequenced in a study of cytomegalovirus exposure and HLA in healthy donors. Clones were read by immunoSEQ multiplex PCR, and TCRdb kept only the in-frame ones, dropping some. The data show about 160,000 clones, 85% to 90% seen once. Sequenced: PBMCs. The receptors shown here come from a woman in her thirties in good health and CMV-seronegative.

V and J are TRBV29-1 and TRBJ1-3; D uncertain. Per germline, CDR1 SQVTM and CDR2 ANQGSEA. There are 13 residues in the CDR3. Trimming removed 7 bases at V and 9 bases at J, with 19 bases between. The CDR3 DNA reads as TGCAGCGCCCTGGATCCCCGGCGATTCACCATATATTTT. Protein: CSALDPRRFTIYF.

This clone was counted once. This chain joins TRBV27 and TRBJ2-1; 15 bases agree with TRBD2. The junction had 2 bases not matched to a gene; V was cut back by 5 bases and J by 6 bases. Germline V gene lookup returns CDR1 MNHEY and CDR2 SMNVEV (reference sequence). The CDR3 extends over 15 amino acids. For the CDR3, the DNA is TGTGCCAGCAGTGGACTAGCGGGGGGGATCAATGAGCAGTTCTTC. It yields the protein CASSGLAGGINEQFF.

The chain carries TRBV5-3 and TRBJ2-7; D possibly corresponds to TRBD1 (6 bases). TRBV5-3 is an open reading frame whose function is uncertain. V lost 0 bases and J 5 bases, leaving 15 bases between the germline ends. This CDR3 has 15 residues. CDR3 amino acids: CARSLAGRGWDEQYF. In nucleotides, the CDR3 is TGTGCCAGAAGCTTGGCGGGCAGGGGATGGGACGAGCAGTACTTC.

The chain employs TRBV6-1 and TRBJ2-7; tentative D call: TRBD1 (6 bases). CDR1 and CDR2 (germline): MNHNS, SASEGT. V lost 1 base, J lost 4 bases, and 14 bases lay in between. This CDR3 has 15 residues. The CDR3 loop is CASSEGTGPLYEQYF. DNA for the CDR3: TGTGCCAGCAGTGAAGGAACAGGGCCTCTGTACGAGCAGTACTTC.

CDR3 bases: TGTGCCAGCAGCGCCGGAGGGGAGGGGACTGAGGGGACCCAGTACTTC. It specifies CASSAGGEGTEGTQYF. J is TRBJ2-5 and V is TRBV7-6; 7 nucleotides match TRBD2. CDR1 is SGHVS and CDR2 is FNYEAQ in the germline V gene. V was pared by 5 bases and J by 7 bases, with 16 bases of the junction left unmatched. CDR3 length equals 16 residues.

The chain links TRBV6-1 to TRBJ2-7; the D is unclear. This CDR3 contains 15 residues. V dropped 5 bases and J dropped 2 bases, with 16 bases sitting between them. Germline V gene sequence: CDR1 MNHNS, CDR2 SASEGT. CDR3 amino acids: CASSPFPGHPYEQYF. The CDR3 coding sequence is TGTGCCAGCAGTCCCTTTCCTGGTCATCCCTACGAGCAGTACTTC.

This chain links TRBV2 with TRBJ2-7; the D is unclear. Germline V lookup: CDR1 SNHLY, CDR2 FYNNEI. V lost 4 bases, J lost 3 bases, and 4 bases lay in between. The CDR3 consists of 11 residues. The CDR3 DNA follows: TGTGCCAGCAGTGCCTTCTACGAGCAGTACTTC. This translates into CASSAFYEQYF.

The V call is TRBV7-2, the J call TRBJ1-1; 8 nucleotides line up with TRBD1. Germline assignment: CDR1 SGHTA and CDR2 FQGNSA. J gave up 1 base and V 6 bases, and 10 bases lay outside the gene matches. CDR3 length equals 16 residues. CDR3 residues: CASSRQGAVKNTEAFF. The DNA of the CDR3 is TGTGCCAGCAGTCGGCAGGGGGCAGTCAAGAACACTGAAGCTTTCTTT.

The DNA for the CDR3 is TGTGCCAGCAGCCAAGATGGGAGTGGGGGGACTGGAAACACCATATATTTT. Amino acids: CASSQDGSGGTGNTIYF. V and J are TRBV4-2 and TRBJ1-3; possibly TRBD1 for D (5 bases). The V end was cut by 0 bases, the J end by 2 bases, with 14 bases between. Germline lookup yields CDR1 LGHNA and CDR2 YNFKEQ. CDR3 length equals 17 residues.

The rearrangement uses TRBV9 and TRBJ2-1; a possible D gene is TRBD2 (6 bases). V shed 4 bases and J shed 5 bases, with 22 bases lying between them. Germline CDR1 reads SGDLS; CDR2 reads YYNGEE. The CDR3 has 17 amino acids. CDR3 in DNA: TGTGCCAGCAGCCCCCGTCCCGGTTACGGCGGGAACAATGAGCAGTTCTTC. Its protein is CASSPRPGYGGNNEQFF.

V and J are TRBV28 and TRBJ2-1; 13 bases agree with TRBD2. Germline lookup yields CDR1 MDHEN and CDR2 SYDVKM. This CDR3 is built from 15 residues. Trimming at V came to 6 bases and at J to 9 bases, leaving 8 bases not matched to a gene. The CDR3 bases are TGTGCCAGCAGCCCCGGGACTAGCGGGACATTTGAGCAGTTCTTC. This sequence encodes CASSPGTSGTFEQFF.

The V call is TRBV6-5, the J call TRBJ1-4; D ambiguous. The CDR3 length is 16 residues. Between the trimmed V and J ends, which lost 3 bases and 0 bases, there was a span of 11 bases. Germline loops: CDR1 MNHEY, CDR2 SVGAGI. The CDR3 sequence is CASSYTTPATNEKLFF. In DNA form, the CDR3 reads TGTGCCAGCAGTTATACTACACCTGCAACTAATGAAAAACTGTTTTTT.

This clone was seen more than once but under ten times. The chain combines TRBV7-3 with TRBJ2-5; no reliable D call. Trimming took off 2 bases at V and 0 bases at J, with 7 bases between the two ends. CDR3 length equals 14 residues. CDR1 and CDR2 from the germline V gene are SGHTA and FQGTGA. The DNA of the CDR3 is TGTGCCAGCAGCTTACTAGGTTACCAAGAGACCCAGTACTTC. Its translation is CASSLLGYQETQYF.

The rearrangement uses TRBV10-3 and TRBJ1-6, with TRBD1 as a possible D gene (6 bases). Trimming stripped 6 bases from V and 1 base from J, with 13 bases between. The CDR3 is 16 amino acids. Germline CDR1 is ENHRY and CDR2 is SYGVKD. CDR3 in amino acids: CAISSGGRSYNSPLHF. The CDR3 coding sequence is TGTGCCATCAGCTCGGGGGGGCGGTCCTATAATTCACCCCTCCACTTT.

The chain combines TRBV4-2 with TRBJ2-3; 7 bases match TRBD2. Germline trimming cut 1 base from V and 0 bases from J; bases unmatched to any gene: 7. This CDR3 spans 17 amino acids. Germline V gene lookup returns CDR1 LGHNA and CDR2 YNFKEQ. CDR3 region: CASSQVGGSGSTDTQYF. Here the CDR3 DNA reads TGTGCCAGCAGCCAAGTTGGTGGTAGCGGGAGCACAGATACGCAGTATTTT.

The rearrangement joins TRBV29-1 to TRBJ2-1; 12 bases are shared with TRBD2. Trimming took 2 bases from V and 9 from J; bases not matched to a gene: 8. CDR1 and CDR2 (germline): SQVTM, ANQGSEA. This CDR3 contains 15 residues. The CDR3 DNA reads TGCAGCGTTGAATTTCCCCTAGCGGGAGGGCTTGAGCAGTTCTTC. As protein: CSVEFPLAGGLEQFF.

This rearrangement joins TRBV4-1 to TRBJ2-7, with TRBD2 matching 7 bases. V trimming: 1 base; J trimming: 4 bases; junction bases outside the gene matches: 10. Germline lookup yields CDR1 MGHRA and CDR2 YSYEKL. The CDR3 has 16 amino acids. CDR3 loop: CASSQAASGFSYEQYF. The DNA of the CDR3 is TGCGCCAGCAGCCAAGCGGCTAGCGGTTTTTCGTACGAGCAGTACTTC.

As DNA, the CDR3 is TGTGCCAGCTCACCGGAGAAAAATCAGCCCCAGCATTTT. Its translation is CASSPEKNQPQHF. The V call is TRBV18, the J call TRBJ1-5; D is unresolved. CDR1 KGHSH and CDR2 LQKENI come from the germline V gene. V was clipped by 3 bases and J by 4 bases, with 7 bases between them. The CDR3 has 13 amino acids.